This T cell receptor beta chain emerged from a study of cytomegalovirus exposure and HLA in healthy donors (dated by TCRdb to 2015 to 2018). Background for the entire study: An earlier analysis of under 600 of the donors reported 250 to 350 Gb of sequence data and some 120 million unique TCR beta sequences from about 179 million T cells. Roughly 300 gigabases of sequencing data and tens of millions of unique TCR sequences were included in an early release covering roughly 600 HLA-typed donors. Among the approximately 400 genotyped donors, around 81% belonged to the genetic ancestry cluster associated with self-reported Caucasian donors. The study was designed to test whether signatures of past pathogen exposure could be identified by cataloging public T cell receptors. Using immunosequencing, the study profiled T cell repertoires from some 670 subjects and related those repertoires to cytomegalovirus serostatus. A separate validation cohort of roughly 130 different subjects was used in addition to the 666-subject first cohort. High-throughput TCR immunosequencing, statistical association of individual TCRs with disease status, and machine learning were combined to predict cytomegalovirus infection status. A later analysis re-analyzed previously published TCR beta repertoires from roughly 690 donors and added high-resolution HLA genotyping to study TCR occurrence patterns. Rather than drawing on any new phenotypic data, the later analysis identified candidate immune exposures from TCR beta sequences and the way those sequences occurred across donors. To decide whether each TCR beta V gene segment behaved as functional or pseudogenic, an earlier analysis of approximately 600 of the donors relied on high-throughput TCR beta sequencing. Alongside the repertoire data, information on donor age, sex, ethnicity and CMV serostatus was compiled. Genome-wide SNP genotypes for about three fifths of the roughly 700 donors were used in a later genetic analysis, which treated that subset as a discovery cohort. All discovery cohort repertoires had been generated on a single sequencing platform. Class I and class II HLA loci were covered by the typing at four-digit resolution. The number of donors typed differed by locus, with roughly 629-640 for A, B, C, DRB1 and DQB1, roughly 550 for DQA1, 606 for DPA1, and some 470 for DPB1. Roughly 5 DR-DQ haplotypes were treated as single units for association and clustering because of strong linkage in the cohort. On average, about 200,000 unique TCR beta nucleotide sequences were sequenced per donor among about 400 genotyped donors of the cohort, with approximately 18% of those sequences being non-productive. The full study reports these points: Compared with the approximately 700-donor mean, donors in an Asian-associated ancestry cluster had fewer N-insertions in productive TCRs, according to a later genetic analysis. Across donors, most TCR sequences were observed very rarely, whereas some public TCRs were present in many individuals. When HLA alleles, especially DR and DQ, strongly co-occurred, TCR associations were difficult to assign to individual alleles. Because some donors lacked HLA typing at each locus, the association tests relied only on the typed subset. An association between a missense DCLRE1C variant and V-gene and J-gene trimming of TCR beta chains was found in a later genetic analysis and replicated in an independent cohort. Presence/absence analyses assumed roughly uniform sequencing depth across donors, an assumption that may not hold. According to a later analysis, most CMV-associated TCR beta chains appeared to be HLA-restricted, and the HLA associations seemed to be driven largely by CMV exposure. The authors suggested that the approach could potentially be extended to other disease states and immunological phenotypes. A total of about 180 TCR beta chains were listed by the study as associated with cytomegalovirus. A further reported finding was that TCR beta sequences accurately predicted the HLA-A and HLA-B alleles for most subjects in the first cohort. In this cohort, only TCR beta chains were sequenced, and detectable features were limited by the absence of alpha or paired-chain data. In a later analysis, HLA-associated TCR beta chains were found to be more clonally expanded and to have lower generation probabilities than equally common non-associated chains. CMV serostatus was the only immune exposure information available for the cohort. The earlier analysis of 587 of the donors excluded 15 to 20 rarely observed V segments, including chromosome 9 orphons, because counts were too low. Specific HLA alleles were associated with over 15,000 TCR beta sequences at a false discovery rate of 0.05 in a later analysis. Broadly in line with IMGT annotations, most TCR beta V segments showed up in productive rearrangements about 87% or about 30% of the time in an earlier analysis of approximately 600 of the donors. Three of the identified cytomegalovirus-associated TCR beta chains were confirmed in vitro to be specific for cytomegalovirus antigens. Several of the top co-occurrence clusters appeared to be linked to parvovirus B19, influenza, CMV and Epstein-Barr virus, according to a later analysis. A group of highly shared sequence variants was considered likely to be a technical artifact of the sequencing pipeline. In both the original and validation cohorts, the classifier was reported to diagnose cytomegalovirus status with high specificity and sensitivity. Correlated functional status among segregating V segments might reflect linkage disequilibrium, but an unknown experimental factor could not be ruled out. A later analysis found that TCR association rates varied across HLA loci, with DRB1 alleles showing the most associated TCRs and HLA-C alleles the fewest.

The method was the immunoSEQ multiplex PCR assay. A mixture of 60 forward primers for TCR Vbeta segments and 13 reverse primers for TCR Jbeta segments was used in the multiplex PCR. The CDR3 region of rearranged TCR beta genes was amplified from genomic DNA by a multiplex PCR assay. Amplified TCR beta libraries were sequenced as 87-base-pair reads on the Illumina HiSeq System. The authors' analysis ran thus. A later analysis counted some 74 million unique TCR beta chains across the 666 repertoires, and roughly 11 million of these chains were shared by at least two donors. Raw reads were error-corrected and collapsed into unique sequences with a nearest-neighbor algorithm that merged closely related sequences to remove PCR and sequencing errors. Alignment of CDR3 sequences to IMGT reference sequences was used to assign V, D and J gene segments. Each retained sequence needed at least a six-nucleotide match to both a V gene segment and a J gene segment. A rearrangement was called productive if the CDR3 had no stop codons and remained in frame with V and J, and every other rearrangement was called non-productive. Following IMGT convention, CDR3 was defined as the stretch from the second conserved V-encoded cysteine up to the conserved J-encoded phenylalanine. The earlier analysis of some 550 of the donors excluded any sequence lacking an unambiguous match to a single V gene segment. In an earlier analysis of 587 of the donors, V segments were called functional above 56.7% productive rearrangements and were called segregating when the between-donor standard deviation exceeded 5%. A statistical classification framework was built to diagnose cytomegalovirus status from the catalog of TCR beta chain sequences. V and J gene assignment, in a later analysis, came from comparing TCR nucleotide sequences with IMGT/GENE-DB human TR gene sequences. Using the TCRdist pipeline, a later analysis assigned CDR3 sequences along with most-parsimonious VDJ recombination scenarios. In a later analysis, each TCR beta chain was defined by its CDR3 amino acid sequence together with its V-gene family, and reads lacking a unique V-gene family were excluded. As a way to deal with suspected cross-contamination and a sequencing artifact, a later analysis dropped roughly 620 nucleotide sequences that were highly shared and had low generation probability. For each public chain, a later analysis derived a clonal expansion index from normalized ranks of inferred template counts within each repertoire. In a later analysis, generation probabilities were computed with a VDJ recombination model fitted to out-of-frame rearrangements, and the resulting probabilities were checked against IGoR. In a later analysis, TCR-TCR, TCR-HLA and TCR-CMV co-occurrence was scored with hypergeometric tests, and a repertoire-size bias correction was applied to TCR pairs. False discovery rates were estimated in a later analysis by permuting HLA or CMV assignments 20 times. In a later analysis, co-occurring TCRs were grouped using DBSCAN, with TCRdist sequence similarity added in when clustering inside HLA-allele-positive subsets. Repertoires with fewer than 30,000 or more than 120,000 public chains were left out of co-occurrence clustering, as were a few repertoires with anomalous nucleotide sharing. TCRdb stores this immuneACCESS table with in-frame sequences only. Part of the clones is absent; in the studies checked, under half of the shortfall reflects unresolved V genes, and no reason is known for the rest. V and J calls and clone size follow that table, whereas D and trimming were derived from the DNA. In all, the sample holds some 160,000 clones, and approximately 80% of those were seen once. The top ten constitute 1.5% to 2% of the sample.

The cohort comprised fewer than 700 healthy bone marrow donors. Cohort members were all nominally healthy when sampled, although unrecorded immune exposures were likely present. The donor tested CMV seronegative and was one of the 352 seronegative cohort members. A peripheral blood sample was collected from each donor, and TCR beta sequencing was performed on peripheral blood mononuclear cells. Genomic DNA was extracted from the blood cell samples with the Qiagen DNeasy Blood Extraction Kit. As concerns this clone: Its antigen target is currently unknown. No much larger clonotype is one base removed from it; base qualities were not supplied.

The specimen was PBMCs. This sequence was found in a woman in her thirties or forties in good health and CMV-seronegative.

The nucleotides read TGCGCCAGCAGCCAAGGTAGGGGATCCTACGAGCAGTACTTC. The encoded protein is CASSQGRGSYEQYF. The receptor chain draws on TRBV4-1 and TRBJ2-7; TRBD1 is a possible D gene, resting on 5 matching bases. The trim is 1 base for V and 1 base for J, with a gap of 8 bases between the germline ends. There are 14 amino acids in the CDR3, from cysteine to phenylalanine inclusive. Of the read, only the CDR3 DNA is kept; its 42 bases are in frame from base 1. The germline V gene provides CDR1 MGHRA and CDR2 YSYEKL.